The 4 T cell receptor beta chains in this list originate from one sample, sequenced in a study of regulatory T cells in long-lasting Graves disease (dated by TCRdb to the early 2020s). Library preparation employed multiplex PCR. Sequencing used an Illumina HiSeq 4000. TCR beta libraries were built with iRepertoire HTBI primers and Arm-PCR amplification of CDR3 regions. Through fastp at Q25 and MiXCR, TCRdb rebuilt clones from the public reads, retaining in-frame beta chains. CDR3 protein sequences are deduplicated, and each keeps its most common genes and DNA. The sample records approximately 560,000 distinct CDR3 sequences, about 16% of which are singletons. The biggest ten clones account for 9.5% to 15% of the sample. The sample's time point label, in plain terms: newly diagnosed GD, antithyroid drugs for less than 3 months. For both TCR sequencing and RNA sequencing, RNA was extracted from PBMCs using TRIzol.

A further study also used this sample, focusing on T cells in Graves' hyperthyroidism and ophthalmopathy.

The source was peripheral blood mononuclear cells (PBMCs), collected at new diagnosis, from a patient treated with antithyroid drugs. These receptors all come from a young man with Graves disease. Donor details come from another sample of the same person, matched by shared clones.

The chain combines TRBV20-1 with TRBJ1-1; maybe TRBD1 (5 bases). The CDR3 is made up of 14 amino acids. The V gene lost 0 bases and the J gene lost 11 bases, with 19 bases spanning the gap. In germline, CDR1 is DFQATT, CDR2 SNEGSKA (reference sequence). The CDR3 region is CSARDRGGIDVAFF. The CDR3 coding sequence is TGCAGTGCTAGAGATCGGGGGGGGATCGACGTGGCTTTCTTT.

This clonotype was observed many times. The gene calls are TRBV11-2 and TRBJ2-7; D assignment may be TRBD1 or TRBD2 (5 bases each). From germline, CDR1 is SGHAT and CDR2 FQNNGV. Trimming stripped 1 base from V and 2 bases from J, with 9 bases between. The CDR3 has 14 amino acids. The CDR3 DNA follows: TGTGCCAGCAGCTTAGGAGGGGTCGCCTACGAGCAGTACTTC. Amino acid sequence: CASSLGGVAYEQYF.

This clonotype was observed a few times. The chain joins TRBV19 to TRBJ1-2; D call uncertain. Trimming took 3 bases from V and 5 from J, leaving 7 bases between them. Germline CDR1 reads LNHDA; CDR2 reads SQIVND (reference sequence). This CDR3 spans 12 amino acids. CDR3 sequence: CASSITAYGYTF. CDR3 sequence (DNA): TGTGCCAGTAGTATTACAGCGTATGGCTACACCTTC.

The gene calls are TRBV9 and TRBJ2-7, with D perhaps matching TRBD1 or TRBD2 (5 bases each). With 1 base removed from V and 1 base from J, the gap between germline ends came to 12 bases. Germline assignment: CDR1 SGDLS and CDR2 YYNGEE. This CDR3 has 15 amino acids. CDR3 protein: CASSVMGTRSYEQYF. The DNA of the CDR3 is TGTGCCAGCAGCGTAATGGGGACCCGGTCCTACGAGCAGTACTTC.